These 29 T cell receptor beta chains share one sample of origin, sequenced in a study of glioma-infiltrating T cells (dated by TCRdb to the mid-2010s). Sequencing instrument: Illumina MiSeq. The iRepertoire nested amplicon-rescue multiplex PCR (arm-PCR) platform was used to amplify TCR alpha and beta CDR3 regions from RNA. Starting from the raw public reads, TCRdb applied fastp trimming at Q25, assembled clones with MiXCR and retained in-frame beta chains. Rows matching on CDR3 protein sequence are summarized as one entry with the most common DNA and genes. Here the sample has over 90,000 distinct CDR3 sequences; 25% to 35% occur a single time. Of the sample, roughly 46% falls within the top ten clones. The sample comprised glioma tissue, nonneoplastic brain tissue, or PBMCs (not recorded which). Receptors were obtained from a human donor with low-grade glioma or glioblastoma, undergoing nonglioma brain surgery, or in good health (not recorded which).

The chain links TRBV4-1 to TRBJ2-3; D tentatively reads TRBD1 or TRBD2 (7 bases each). Germline CDR1 and CDR2: MGHRA and YSYEKL. V dropped 6 bases and J dropped 5 bases, with 24 bases sitting between them. The length of the CDR3 is 17 residues. DNA for the CDR3: TGCGCCAGCAGTCTCGAATGGGGAGGGGGCCTCAAAGATACGCAGTATTTT. Its translation: CASSLEWGGGLKDTQYF.

About this clonotype itself: Being one base from a much bigger clone, this may be a read error. The J gene is TRBJ1-1, the V gene TRBV6-5, with D uncertain. CDR3 length equals 11 residues. Germline CDR1 MNHEY, CDR2 SVGAGI. The DNA for the CDR3 is TGTGCCAGCATTTACGACTACGAAGCTTTCTTT. Translation gives CASIYDYEAFF.

In regard to this clonotype: A read error may explain this, as a much larger clone is one base away. V usage is TRBV6-5 and J usage is TRBJ1-1; D is ambiguous. From germline, CDR1 is MNHEY and CDR2 SVGAGI. V lost 6 bases to trimming and J lost 1 base, with 12 bases between them. The CDR3 is made up of 14 amino acids. In nucleotides, the CDR3 is TGTGCCAGCAGCCCGGTGGTGGCGAACACTGAAGCTTTCTTT. Its protein product is CASSPVVANTEAFF.

The gene calls are TRBV7-2 and TRBJ2-7; D may be TRBD2 (5 bases). The CDR3 runs 16 residues. In germline, CDR1 is SGHTA, CDR2 FQGNSA. V was trimmed by 7 bases and J by 2 bases, leaving 21 bases between them. CDR3 in DNA: TGTGCCAGCAACTCCCCCCCGGCCAGAGGGCCCTACGAGCAGTACTTC. This translates into CASNSPPARGPYEQYF.

This clonotype was observed many times. This chain joins TRBV6-1 and TRBJ1-1; 8 bases are a match to TRBD1. Trimming at V came to 6 bases and at J to 4 bases, leaving 1 base not matched to a gene. Germline V gene sequence: CDR1 MNHNS, CDR2 SASEGT. The CDR3 extends over 12 amino acids. The CDR3 loop is CASRTGGTEAFF. In DNA, the CDR3 is TGTGCCAGCAGAACAGGGGGCACTGAAGCTTTCTTT.

This clonotype was counted ten times or more. The CDR3 loop reads CASSFQTSPGAFF. CDR3 bases: TGTGCCAGCAGTTTCCAGACTTCCCCTGGGGCTTTCTTT. The chain carries TRBV28 and TRBJ1-1; D is uncertain. This CDR3 contains 13 residues. Germline-derived CDR1 and CDR2 are MDHEN and SYDVKM. V lost 3 bases, J lost 11 bases, and 16 bases lay in between.

Comment on this clonotype: Its ends do not fully match the called genes, so a read error is possible. The chain carries TRBV20-1 and TRBJ1-1; D uncertain. CDR3 length equals 11 residues. Germline loops: CDR1 DFQATT, CDR2 SNEGSKA (reference sequence). The DNA for the CDR3 is TGCAGACTCGAAGGGAACACTGAAGCTTTCTTC. Its translation is CRLEGNTEAFF.

In the case of this clonotype: One base away lies a much larger clone, so this may be a sequencing read error. The rearrangement uses TRBV20-1 and TRBJ2-5; no reliable D call. The CDR3 consists of 10 residues. In germline, CDR1 is DFQATT, CDR2 SNEGSKA (reference sequence). Trimming removed 3 bases at V and 10 bases at J, with 9 bases between. Here the CDR3 reads CSASKGIQYF. The CDR3 DNA reads TGCAGTGCTAGCAAAGGGATCCAGTACTTC.

Comment on this clonotype: Possible read error: a much larger clone is one base away. The rearrangement uses TRBV19 and TRBJ2-1; 8 bases fit TRBD2. The CDR3 runs to 14 residues. Per germline, CDR1 LNHDA and CDR2 SQIVND (reference sequence). CDR3 residues: CASSIAGGRNEQLF. CDR3 sequence (DNA): TGTGCCAGTAGTATAGCGGGGGGGCGTAATGAGCAGCTCTTC. Full variable domain (outside the CDR3, taken from reference TRBV19 and TRBJ2-1): DGGITQSPKYLFRKEGQNVTLSCEQNLNHDAMYWYRQDPGQGLRLIYYSQIVNDFQKGDIAEGYSVSREKKESFPLTVTSAQKNPTAFYLCASSIAGGRNEQLFGPGTRLTVL.

Notes on this clonotype: A much larger clonotype is one base distant, so this may be a read error. This chain joins TRBV27 and TRBJ2-2; D call uncertain. The CDR3 covers 14 residues. Germline V gives CDR1 MNHEY, CDR2 SMNVEV (reference sequence). CDR3 DNA: TGTGCCAGCACGCGGCTCTGGAACACCGCGGAGCTGTTTTTT. It yields the protein CASTRLWNTAELFF.

This clonotype was recorded at least ten times. The chain links TRBV2 to TRBJ2-3; the D gene is possibly TRBD1 (6 bases). V dropped 4 bases and J dropped 1 base, with 9 bases sitting between them. The CDR3 loop spans 14 amino acids. Germline V lookup: CDR1 SNHLY, CDR2 FYNNEI. CDR3 bases: TGTGCCAGCAGTGGGACAGTGGGCACAGATACGCAGTATTTT. This translates into CASSGTVGTDTQYF.

This clonotype has a count of ten or more. In DNA, the CDR3 is TGCAGTGCCTTACAGGGGGCAAAAGATACGCAGTATTTT. It translates to CSALQGAKDTQYF. J is TRBJ2-3 and V is TRBV20-1, with 9 bases matching TRBD1. With V trimmed by 6 bases and J by 5 bases, 6 bases remained unmatched. The CDR3 totals 13 residues. The germline CDR1 and CDR2 sequences are DFQATT and SNEGSKA (reference sequence).

This clonotype was seen at least ten times. The chain carries TRBV27 and TRBJ2-4, with a tentative D call TRBD2 (5 bases). The germline V and J ends were trimmed by 5 bases and 6 bases, with 14 bases remaining between them. The CDR3 length is 14 residues. Germline loops: CDR1 MNHEY, CDR2 SMNVEV (reference sequence). The CDR3 here is CASSPWRSGNIQYF. The DNA for the CDR3 is TGTGCCAGCAGTCCCTGGAGGAGCGGAAACATTCAGTACTTC.

V gene TRBV3-1 combines with J gene TRBJ1-5; D gene unclear. Germline CDR1 LGHDT, CDR2 YNNKEL (reference sequence). The CDR3 covers 13 residues. The V gene lost 0 bases and the J gene lost 7 bases, with 7 bases spanning the gap. The CDR3 DNA is TGTGCCAGCAGCCAAGATTACGGCCAGCCCCAGCATTTT. It codes for CASSQDYGQPQHF.

This chain links TRBV12-3 or TRBV12-4 with TRBJ2-5, with 7 bases fitting TRBD1. The J segment lost 1 base and the V segment lost 8 bases, leaving 4 bases of the junction unmatched. This CDR3 comprises 13 residues. CDR3 in amino acids: CASGDSGQETQYF. DNA for the CDR3: TGTGCCAGCGGGGACAGTGGCCAAGAGACCCAGTACTTC.

The chain joins TRBV24-1 to TRBJ2-2; 10 bases agree with TRBD1. V lost 3 bases and J lost 2; bases outside the gene matches: 20. Germline CDR1 is KGHDR and CDR2 is SFDVKD. The CDR3 extends over 22 amino acids. The CDR3 protein is CATSDPNNDPDRGRVNTGELFF. Written as DNA, the CDR3 is TGTGCCACCAGTGATCCTAATAACGACCCCGACAGGGGGCGGGTCAACACCGGGGAGCTGTTTTTT.

This clonotype was seen repeatedly, ten times or more. This sequence joins TRBV28 and TRBJ2-3; 7 positions match TRBD2. The germline V gene has CDR1 MDHEN and CDR2 SYDVKM. V lost 6 bases and J lost 6; bases outside the gene matches: 12. This CDR3 has 15 amino acids. The CDR3 region is CASRSTGGYTDTQYF. DNA of the CDR3: TGTGCCAGCAGATCCACCGGGGGGTACACTGATACGCAGTATTTT.

This clonotype was seen a few times. The chain is built from TRBV5-5 and TRBJ1-4; no clear D gene. CDR3 length: 13 amino acids. V was shortened by 1 base and J by 8 bases, with 9 bases between the two germline ends. Germline lookup yields CDR1 SGHKS and CDR2 YYEKEE (reference sequence). The CDR3 reads CASSLLIEEKLFF. The CDR3 region has the DNA TGTGCCAGCAGCTTGCTAATTGAGGAAAAACTGTTTTTT. Based on the CDR3 plus reference TRBV5-5 and TRBJ1-4, the full variable domain is DAGVTQSPTHLIKTRGQQVTLRCSPISGHKSVSWYQQVLGQGPQFIFQYYEKEERGRGNFPDRFSARQFPNYSSELNVNALLLGDSALYLCASSLLIEEKLFFGSGTQLSVL.

This clonotype came up once. CDR3 DNA: TGTGCCATCAGTGAGGGGTGGGGCTACACCTTC. Translated: CAISEGWGYTF. This sequence joins TRBV10-3 and TRBJ1-2; no definite D call. V gave up 2 bases and J gave up 8 bases, with 6 bases separating them. The germline gives CDR1 ENHRY, CDR2 SYGVKD. This CDR3 is built from 11 residues.

The chain couples TRBV12-3 or TRBV12-4 to TRBJ1-3; TRBD1 might be the D (6 bases). The V end was cut by 0 bases, the J end by 8 bases, with 8 bases between. The CDR3 runs 13 residues. The CDR3: CASSLARGHTIYF. As DNA, the CDR3 is TGTGCCAGCAGTTTAGCCAGGGGTCACACCATATATTTT.

This clonotype was counted at least ten times. The rearrangement uses TRBV28 and TRBJ1-2; D is perhaps TRBD1 (5 bases). Trimming left V 7 bases short and J 4 bases short, with 10 bases between. The germline V gene encodes CDR1 MDHEN and CDR2 SYDVKM. The CDR3 spans 12 residues. In DNA form, the CDR3 reads TGTGCCAGCACCCCCGGGACCTATGGCTACACCTTC. Residues: CASTPGTYGYTF.

The V and J genes are TRBV2 and TRBJ2-1; 11 nucleotides line up with TRBD1. The CDR3 is 16 residues long. Trimming removed 6 bases from V and 5 bases from J; junction bases left unmatched: 9. The V gene's germline CDR1 is SNHLY and CDR2 FYNNEI. The CDR3 is CASRDPGTGGDNEQFF. Written as DNA, the CDR3 is TGTGCCAGCAGGGACCCCGGGACAGGGGGGGACAATGAGCAGTTCTTC. The full variable domain, with the rest looked up from reference TRBV2 and TRBJ2-1, is EPEVTQTPSHQVTQMGQEVILRCVPISNHLYFYWYRQILGQKVEFLVSFYNNEISEKSEIFDDQFSVERPDGSNFTLKIRSTKLEDSAMYFCASRDPGTGGDNEQFFGPGTRLTVL.

The rearrangement uses TRBV28 and TRBJ2-1, with 9 bases aligning to TRBD2. CDR1 is MDHEN, CDR2 SYDVKM, per germline. After removal of 6 bases from V and 8 bases from J, the junction contained 11 bases not matched to a gene. The CDR3 covers 15 residues. Here the CDR3 reads CASSLRTSVLDEQFF. The CDR3 bases are TGTGCCAGCAGCTTACGGACTAGCGTATTGGATGAGCAGTTCTTC.

Worth noting for this clonotype: Possible read error: a much larger clone is one base away. The chain uses TRBV20-1 and TRBJ2-3, with a weak D call TRBD2 (5 bases). The germline V and J ends were trimmed by 3 bases and 7 bases, with 17 bases remaining between them. The germline V gene has CDR1 DFQATT and CDR2 SNEGSKA (reference sequence). The CDR3 extends over 14 amino acids. The CDR3 region is CSASAFQRRHTQYF. The DNA of the CDR3 is TGCAGTGCTAGCGCCTTCCAGCGGAGGCATACGCAGTATTTT.

This clonotype showed up many times. CDR3 nucleotides: TGTGCCAGCAGCTTATTCGGGAAGACAGGGGGCATACTGTTTTTT. This codes for CASSLFGKTGGILFF. The rearrangement joins TRBV7-2 to TRBJ1-4; 10 nucleotides agree with TRBD1. Losses at the gene ends were 2 bases for V and 13 bases for J; bases not matched to a gene: 10. There are 15 residues in the CDR3. Germline loops: CDR1 SGHTA, CDR2 FQGNSA.

Details on this clonotype: Possible read error: a much larger clone is one base away. The chain joins TRBV7-6 to TRBJ2-5, with D hard to call. The length of the CDR3 is 15 residues. CDR1 is SGHVS, CDR2 FNYEAQ, per germline. The V end was cut by 1 base, the J end by 3 bases, with 12 bases between. The CDR3 DNA follows: TGTGCCAGCAGCTTAGGACTGGATTCTGAAGAGACCCAGTACTTC. This translates into CASSLGLDSEETQYF.

This clonotype was recorded many times. The J gene is TRBJ2-7, the V gene TRBV27; tentatively, D is TRBD2 (7 bases). The V and J ends lost 7 bases and 2 bases respectively, with 12 bases between them. The germline gives CDR1 MNHEY, CDR2 SMNVEV (reference sequence). This CDR3 spans 13 amino acids. The CDR3 here is CASIAGDTYEQYF. CDR3 nucleotides: TGTGCCAGCATCGCGGGGGACACCTACGAGCAGTACTTC.

This clonotype was seen at least ten times. The J gene is TRBJ1-1, the V gene TRBV5-1, with D possibly matching TRBD1 (6 bases). CDR1 and CDR2 (germline): SGHRS, YFSETQ. This CDR3 region has 15 residues. V gave up 2 bases and J gave up 6 bases, with 17 bases separating them. The CDR3 is CASSFLMSGEAEAFF. The CDR3 bases are TGCGCCAGCAGCTTCCTAATGTCAGGGGAGGCTGAAGCTTTCTTT.

This clonotype appeared many times. The chain combines TRBV7-8 with TRBJ2-1; no definite D call. Deletions cut 2 bases from V and 8 bases from J, with 10 bases between. CDR3 size: 13 residues. Germline CDR1 is SGHVS and CDR2 is FQNEAQ. The CDR3 spells CASSLIRRDEQFF. CDR3 DNA sequence: TGTGCCAGCAGCTTAATAAGGCGCGATGAGCAGTTCTTC.